The clone carrying this TCR beta chain showed up just a few times. This CDR3 region has 13 residues. Per the germline V gene, CDR1 is SGHNT and CDR2 is YYREEE (reference sequence). Trimming removed 0 bases from V and 2 bases from J, with 5 bases in between. TCRdb reanalyzed the PCR reads via MiXCR. Among some 52,000 clones listed, approximately 17% were seen once. This sample was included in a study of metastatic and nonmetastatic thyroid tumors. Treatment of any kind had been given to no patient before thyroid surgery. The chain uses TRBV5-4 and TRBJ2-5, with D unclear. This sequence was found in a female donor with papillary thyroid cancer or a benign thyroid nodule (not recorded which). Some clones in this sample may be carry-over from other donors' samples. The sample taken for sequencing was blood. The DNA for the CDR3 is TGTGCCAGCAGCTTGGGGCTGCAAGAGACCCAGTACTTC. It yields the protein CASSLGLQETQYF.